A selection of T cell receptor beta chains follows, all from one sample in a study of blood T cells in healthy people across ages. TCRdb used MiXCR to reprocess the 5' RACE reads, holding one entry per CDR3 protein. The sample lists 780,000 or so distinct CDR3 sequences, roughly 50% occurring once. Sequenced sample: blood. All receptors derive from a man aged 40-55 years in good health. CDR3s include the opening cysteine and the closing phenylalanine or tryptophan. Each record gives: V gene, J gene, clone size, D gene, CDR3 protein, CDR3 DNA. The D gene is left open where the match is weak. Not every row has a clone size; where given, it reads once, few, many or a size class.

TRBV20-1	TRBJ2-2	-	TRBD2	CSASPGGRGIGELFF	TGCAGTGCCTCACCGGGCGGGAGGGGAATCGGGGAGCTGTTTTTT
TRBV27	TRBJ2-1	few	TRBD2	CASSILAGGSYEQFF	TGTGCCAGCAGTATATTAGCGGGAGGAAGTTATGAGCAGTTCTTC
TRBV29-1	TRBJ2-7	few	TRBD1	CSALLRTGIYEQYF	TGCAGCGCCCTACTAAGGACAGGTATCTACGAGCAGTACTTC
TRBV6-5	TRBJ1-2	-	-	CASRGTVERGYTF	TGTGCCAGCAGAGGGACGGTTGAGCGCGGCTACACCTTC
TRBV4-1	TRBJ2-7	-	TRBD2	CASSQELRTSGRVEQYF	TGCGCCAGCAGCCAAGAGCTCAGGACTAGCGGGAGAGTCGAGCAGTACTTC
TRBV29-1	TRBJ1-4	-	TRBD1	CSVAPGQDHEKLFF	TGCAGCGTTGCCCCGGGACAGGACCATGAAAAACTGTTTTTT
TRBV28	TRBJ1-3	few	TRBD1	CASSRQGAGNTIYF	TGTGCCAGCAGTCGGCAGGGGGCAGGGAACACCATATATTTT
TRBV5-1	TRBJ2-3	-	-	CASSPFGSGTDTQYF	TGCGCCAGCAGCCCCTTCGGCAGTGGGACAGATACGCAGTATTTT
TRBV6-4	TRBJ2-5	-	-	CAIHGDEEETQYF	TGTGCCATTCATGGGGACGAAGAAGAGACCCAGTACTTC
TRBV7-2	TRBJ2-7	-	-	CASSLSPQNEQYF	TGTGCCAGCAGCTTATCACCCCAGAATGAGCAGTACTTC
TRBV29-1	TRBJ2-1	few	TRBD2	CSVGLAEFNEQFF	TGCAGCGTCGGACTAGCGGAATTCAATGAGCAGTTCTTC
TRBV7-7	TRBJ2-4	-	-	CASSPIEGMGIQYF	TGTGCTAGCAGCCCTATCGAGGGGATGGGCATTCAGTACTTC
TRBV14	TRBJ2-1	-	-	CASSPGGIGSEQFF	TGTGCCAGCAGCCCAGGCGGGATTGGGAGTGAGCAGTTCTTC
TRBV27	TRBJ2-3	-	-	CASGLGADTQYF	TGTGCCAGCGGTCTGGGGGCGGATACGCAGTATTTT
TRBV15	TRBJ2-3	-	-	CATSGSTDTQYF	TGTGCCACCAGCGGTAGCACAGATACGCAGTATTTT
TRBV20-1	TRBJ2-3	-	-	CSARDHRDSQYF	TGCAGTGCTAGAGATCATCGGGACTCACAGTATTTT
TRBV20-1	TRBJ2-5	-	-	CSATTEQETQYF	TGCAGTGCTACGACTGAGCAAGAGACCCAGTACTTC
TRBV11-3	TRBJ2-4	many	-	CASSTLQELAKNIQYF	TGTGCCAGCAGCACCTTACAGGAGTTAGCCAAAAACATTCAGTACTTC
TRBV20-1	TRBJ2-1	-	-	CSARYVGFYNEQFF	TGCAGTGCGAGATACGTTGGATTTTACAATGAGCAGTTCTTC
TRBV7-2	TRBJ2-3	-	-	CASSKDSATDTQYF	TGTGCCAGCAGCAAAGACAGCGCCACAGATACGCAGTATTTT
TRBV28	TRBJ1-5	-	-	CASSLALQPQHF	TGTGCCAGCAGTTTGGCTCTGCAGCCCCAGCATTTT
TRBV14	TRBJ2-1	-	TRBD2	CASSQRLAGVPLRYNEQFF	TGTGCCAGCAGCCAGAGACTAGCGGGAGTTCCGCTACGCTACAATGAGCAGTTCTTC
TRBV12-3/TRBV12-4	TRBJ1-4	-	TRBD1	CASSLGGQGGVTNEKLFF	TGTGCCAGCAGTTTAGGGGGCCAGGGGGGAGTAACTAATGAAAAACTGTTTTTT
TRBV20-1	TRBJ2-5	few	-	CSARIDRETQYF	TGCAGTGCTAGGATTGACAGGGAGACCCAGTACTTC
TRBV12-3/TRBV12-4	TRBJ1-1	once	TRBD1	CASSPGQRGTEAFF	TGTGCCAGCAGTCCGGGACAGAGGGGCACTGAAGCTTTCTTT
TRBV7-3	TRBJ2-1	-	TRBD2	CASSSWTSGINNEQFF	TGTGCCAGCAGCTCATGGACTAGCGGGATAAACAATGAGCAGTTCTTC
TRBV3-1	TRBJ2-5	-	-	CASSQGGVETQYF	TGTGCCAGCAGCCAAGGGGGTGTGGAGACCCAGTACTTC
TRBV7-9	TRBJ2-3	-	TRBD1	CASSFRIRDRGRNTQYF	TGTGCCAGCAGCTTTAGGATTCGGGACAGGGGGAGAAATACGCAGTATTTT
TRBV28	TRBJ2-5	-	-	CASRATAQETQYF	TGTGCCAGCAGGGCGACAGCCCAAGAGACCCAGTACTTC
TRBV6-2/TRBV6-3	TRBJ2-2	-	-	CASSWGGQAGELFF	TGTGCCAGCTCTTGGGGGGGGCAGGCCGGGGAGCTGTTTTTT
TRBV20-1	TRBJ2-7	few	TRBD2	CSAPGTSVPHYEQYF	TGCAGTGCCCCCGGGACTAGCGTCCCCCACTACGAGCAGTACTTC
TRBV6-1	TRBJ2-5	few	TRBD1	CASSVFGDRGYRGTQYF	TGTGCCAGCAGTGTCTTTGGGGACAGGGGCTATCGCGGGACCCAGTACTTC
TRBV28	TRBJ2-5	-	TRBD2	CASRSGLAGKETQYF	TGTGCCAGCCGTTCGGGACTAGCGGGAAAAGAGACCCAGTACTTC
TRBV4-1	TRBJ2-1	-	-	CASSQDGRGASETYNEQFF	TGCGCCAGCAGCCAAGATGGGCGAGGGGCGTCCGAGACCTACAATGAGCAGTTCTTC
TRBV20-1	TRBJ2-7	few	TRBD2	CSAKFTLAGSYEQYF	TGCAGTGCTAAATTTACCCTAGCGGGAAGCTACGAGCAGTACTTC
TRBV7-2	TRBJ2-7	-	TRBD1	CASTLSSGQPYEQYF	TGTGCCAGCACCCTGTCCTCGGGACAGCCCTACGAGCAGTACTTC
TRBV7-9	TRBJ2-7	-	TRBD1	CASSSDRAEQYF	TGTGCCAGCAGCTCGGACAGGGCTGAGCAGTACTTC
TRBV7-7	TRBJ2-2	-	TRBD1	CASTNRQGDTGELFF	TGTGCCAGCACCAACAGACAGGGGGACACCGGGGAGCTGTTTTTT
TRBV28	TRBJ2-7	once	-	CASTKGGSNHEQYF	TGTGCCAGCACAAAGGGAGGAAGCAACCACGAGCAGTACTTC
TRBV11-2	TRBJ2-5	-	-	CASSSFYNEQYF	TGTGCCAGCAGCTCATTTTACAATGAGCAGTACTTC
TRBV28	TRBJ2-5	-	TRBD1	CASSLDGTGYEETQYF	TGTGCCAGCAGTTTAGACGGGACAGGGTACGAGGAGACCCAGTACTTC
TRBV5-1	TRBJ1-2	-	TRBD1	CASSGDRESGYTF	TGCGCCAGCAGCGGGGACAGGGAAAGCGGCTACACCTTC